Below, 15 T cell receptor beta chains from the same sample are listed, as sequenced in a study of response to subunit inactivated influenza vaccine. TCRdb re-called the RT-PCR reads with MiXCR, one entry per CDR3 protein. The repertoire has around 710,000 distinct CDR3 sequences, 11% to 15% of them found once; the top ten carry 5.5% to 8%. The specimen was PBMCs from blood, collected 14 to 15 days before vaccination. These receptors were taken from a man in his fifties or sixties who received an inactivated influenza vaccine.

The sample holds a few counts of this clonotype. This chain links TRBV5-1 with TRBJ2-2; D is unclear. The CDR3 is 14 residues long. CDR1 and CDR2 (germline): SGHRS, YFSETQ. Trimming cost V 1 base and J 5 bases, with 9 bases left between them. The chain's CDR3 is CASSLSRVTGELFF. The CDR3 DNA reads TGCGCCAGCAGCTTGTCACGAGTGACCGGGGAGCTGTTTTTT. The full variable domain, its missing parts supplied by reference TRBV5-1 and TRBJ2-2, is KAGVTQTPRYLIKTRGQQVTLSCSPISGHRSVSWYQQTPGQGLQFLFEYFSETQRNKGNFPGRFSGRQFSNSRSEMNVSTLELGDSALYLCASSLSRVTGELFFGEGSRLTVL.

This clonotype was seen more than once but under ten times. The rearrangement joins TRBV20-1 to TRBJ1-3; tentatively, D is TRBD1 (5 bases). The CDR3 consists of 14 residues. V was shortened by 3 bases and J by 4 bases, with 13 bases between the two germline ends. The germline V gene has CDR1 DFQATT and CDR2 SNEGSKA (reference sequence). The CDR3 protein is CSARGPGPGNTIYF. CDR3 nucleotide sequence: TGCAGTGCTAGGGGACCGGGACCCGGAAACACCATATATTTT.

This clonotype was counted ten times or more. The chain carries TRBV6-5 and TRBJ2-5; possibly TRBD2 for D (7 bases). Germline assignment: CDR1 MNHEY and CDR2 SVGAGI. The CDR3 spans 15 residues. V was shortened by 4 bases and J by 2 bases, with 14 bases between the two germline ends. The CDR3 spells CASSLQGGRQETQYF. In DNA form, the CDR3 reads TGTGCCAGCAGTTTACAGGGCGGGAGACAAGAGACCCAGTACTTC.

This clonotype was observed a handful of times. The chain joins TRBV6-1 to TRBJ1-2; no clear D gene. Germline CDR1 is MNHNS and CDR2 is SASEGT. Trimming shortened V by 6 bases and J by 2 bases, and 13 bases separated the two germline ends. CDR3 size: 14 residues. DNA of the CDR3: TGTGCCAGCAGAGCGTGGCCCACGAACTATGGCTACACCTTC. Translated, it gives CASRAWPTNYGYTF.

This clonotype was found a few times. The CDR3 protein is CASGKLAGGQNEQFF. The CDR3 nucleotides are TGCGCCAGCGGAAAACTAGCGGGGGGTCAAAATGAGCAGTTCTTC. The chain employs TRBV4-3 and TRBJ2-1, with 12 positions matching TRBD2. V was clipped by 8 bases and J by 7 bases; unmatched bases: 9. The CDR3 loop spans 15 amino acids. The germline gives CDR1 LGHNA, CDR2 YSLEER.

The chain is built from TRBV6-5 and TRBJ2-7; D tentatively reads TRBD1 or TRBD2 (6 bases each). Looked up from germline, CDR1 is MNHEY and CDR2 is SVGAGI. The CDR3 spans 17 residues. Deletions cut 2 bases from V and 2 bases from J, with 19 bases between. The DNA of the CDR3 is TGTGCCAGCAGTTACCTACCCCCGTCGGGGGCAACCTACGAGCAGTACTTC. This sequence encodes CASSYLPPSGATYEQYF.

This clonotype was observed a handful of times. CDR3 DNA sequence: TGTGCCAGCAGCGCAACAGGGTTAGGTTACTCACCCCTCCACTTT. This codes for CASSATGLGYSPLHF. J is TRBJ1-6 and V is TRBV11-2, with D maybe TRBD1 (6 bases). The CDR3 is 15 residues long. Germline V gene sequence: CDR1 SGHAT, CDR2 FQNNGV. Trimming pared 5 bases from V and 10 bases from J, leaving 18 bases between. Looking up the rest from reference TRBV11-2 and TRBJ1-6 gives the full variable domain: EAGVAQSPRYKIIEKRQSVAFWCNPISGHATLYWYQQILGQGPKLLIQFQNNGVVDDSQLPKDRFSAERLKGVDSTLKIQPAKLEDSAVYLCASSATGLGYSPLHFGNGTRLTVT.

The sample holds a few counts of this clonotype. The chain combines TRBV12-3 or TRBV12-4 with TRBJ2-2; tentatively, D is TRBD1 or TRBD2 (7 bases each). This CDR3 has 14 amino acids. The V and J ends lost 8 bases and 5 bases respectively, with 15 bases between them. The CDR3 region is CASGRQGGTGELFF. CDR3 bases: TGTGCCAGCGGGAGACAGGGAGGGACCGGGGAGCTGTTTTTT.

This clonotype was counted ten times or more. V usage is TRBV9 and J usage is TRBJ2-7; tentative D call: TRBD1 (6 bases). This CDR3 is 12 amino acids long. The germline V gene has CDR1 SGDLS and CDR2 YYNGEE. The V and J ends lost 4 bases and 5 bases respectively, with 10 bases between them. The CDR3: CASSPGDNEQYF. The CDR3 DNA sequence: TGTGCCAGCAGCCCAGGGGATAACGAGCAGTACTTC.

This clonotype occurred a few times. The rearrangement joins TRBV9 to TRBJ2-1, with 8 bases that match TRBD1. Germline assignment: CDR1 SGDLS and CDR2 YYNGEE. V was pared by 4 bases and J by 10 bases, with 10 bases of the junction left unmatched. CDR3 length equals 14 residues. For the CDR3, the DNA is TGTGCCAGCAGCTTTAGGACAGGGTCTAACGAGCAGTTCTTC. Its protein product is CASSFRTGSNEQFF.

This clonotype was observed a handful of times. J is TRBJ2-1 and V is TRBV20-1, with 10 bases aligning to TRBD1. CDR3 length: 15 amino acids. With V trimmed by 6 bases and J by 7 bases, 12 bases remained unmatched. Germline loops: CDR1 DFQATT, CDR2 SNEGSKA (reference sequence). The CDR3: CSAVPGQGFLNEQFF. In DNA, the CDR3 is TGCAGTGCAGTACCGGGACAGGGGTTTTTGAATGAGCAGTTCTTC.

This clonotype was seen many times. This chain joins TRBV12-3 or TRBV12-4 and TRBJ2-7, with a tentative D call TRBD1 (6 bases). V was trimmed by 4 bases and J by 2 bases, leaving 15 bases between them. This CDR3 is 15 amino acids long. The CDR3 bases are TGTGCCAGCAGTTCAACAGGGCGAGGGACCTACGAGCAGTACTTC. This codes for CASSSTGRGTYEQYF.

V gene TRBV6-2 or TRBV6-3 combines with J gene TRBJ2-3, with D hard to call. The V end lost 2 bases, the J end lost 0 bases, and 9 bases lay between the germline ends. Germline CDR1 MNHEY, CDR2 SVGEGT. The length of the CDR3 is 15 residues. The CDR3 reads CASSYTWLSTDTQYF. The CDR3 DNA sequence: TGTGCCAGCAGTTACACGTGGCTGAGCACAGATACGCAGTATTTT.

This clonotype was counted at least ten times. V is TRBV6-5 and J is TRBJ1-1, with 8 bases fitting TRBD1. The germline CDR1 and CDR2 sequences are MNHEY and SVGAGI. With 4 bases clipped from V and 0 bases from J, the junction kept 4 bases outside the gene matches. The CDR3 spans 15 residues. The CDR3 DNA is TGTGCCAGCAGTTCCCCGGGACAGGTGAACACTGAAGCTTTCTTT. Protein: CASSSPGQVNTEAFF.

This clonotype was seen at least ten times. This rearrangement joins TRBV5-6 to TRBJ2-5; 8 bases map to TRBD1. J gave up 5 bases and V 4 bases, and 10 bases lay outside the gene matches. CDR3 size: 15 residues. CDR1 and CDR2 (germline): SGHDT, YYEEEE. The CDR3 bases are TGTGCCAGCAGCCTAAGGACAGGGAATGAGGAGACCCAGTACTTC. Translating it yields CASSLRTGNEETQYF. Full variable domain (missing parts from reference TRBV5-6 and TRBJ2-5): DAGVTQSPTHLIKTRGQQVTLRCSPKSGHDTVSWYQQALGQGPQFIFQYYEEEERQRGNFPDRFSGHQFPNYSSELNVNALLLGDSALYLCASSLRTGNEETQYFGPGTRLLVL.